Sequencing of this T cell receptor (beta chain) was carried out in a study of T cell responses to AZD1222 COVID-19 vaccine. About the research overall: Second-dose timings of about 4 or about 12 weeks were pooled. Notes on the study in general: It should be noted that donors were predominantly white British and more often female, and clonal diversity was possibly underestimated.

The ends lost 5 bases at V and 5 bases at J; junction bases unmatched: 5. Per the germline V gene, CDR1 is KGHSH and CDR2 is LQKENI. This CDR3 is 14 amino acids long. The protocol was immunoSEQ multiplex PCR, while the TCRdb copy is restricted to in-frame clones and leaves out a portion. The data hold more than 95,000 clones, with about 92% observed a single time. As concerns this clone: Its antigen is unknown.

This chain uses TRBV18 with TRBJ1-5; 8 bases map to TRBD1. This material consisted of peripheral blood, taken on day 0 of AZD1222 vaccination. This sequence was found in an adult in good health. CDR3 DNA: TGTGCCAGCTCAACGACAGGGGCTGATCAGCCCCAGCATTTT. Translation gives CASSTTGADQPQHF.